This T cell receptor (beta chain) appears in the sequencing data of a study of T cell repertoires in aging, cancer and after chemotherapy. The overall study: Glioblastoma patients receiving temozolomide-based therapy gave paired samples before and after chemotherapy. Roughly 10 million TCR reads made up the full dataset. Whole-study findings and limits: In cancer patients, declining TCR diversity with age involved lost richness and lost evenness. Age-matched healthy donors had significantly more diverse, less clonal blood TCR repertoires than untreated cancer patients.

By share of the sample, this clonotype is medium-sized. What it recognizes is unknown. Amplification of TCR beta used genomic DNA extracted from peripheral blood. Germline V CDR1 and CDR2: DFQATT, SNEGSKA (reference sequence). This CDR3 spans 14 amino acids. The V end was cut by 3 bases, the J end by 1 base, with 12 bases between. Multiplex touch-down PCR with TRB-A/B primers amplified rearranged V-D-J TRB sequences. TCRdb itself ran the multiplex PCR reads through MiXCR, one entry per CDR3 protein. The sample consists of around 2,500 distinct CDR3 sequences, approximately 23% of them appearing once. The sequence was obtained from a human donor with a solid tumor. The sequencing input was blood. The rearrangement uses TRBV20-1 and TRBJ1-2; D gene uncertain. DNA of the CDR3: TGCAGTGCTAGTCCCTTTTCTAATAACTATGGCTACACCTTC. It yields the protein CSASPFSNNYGYTF.